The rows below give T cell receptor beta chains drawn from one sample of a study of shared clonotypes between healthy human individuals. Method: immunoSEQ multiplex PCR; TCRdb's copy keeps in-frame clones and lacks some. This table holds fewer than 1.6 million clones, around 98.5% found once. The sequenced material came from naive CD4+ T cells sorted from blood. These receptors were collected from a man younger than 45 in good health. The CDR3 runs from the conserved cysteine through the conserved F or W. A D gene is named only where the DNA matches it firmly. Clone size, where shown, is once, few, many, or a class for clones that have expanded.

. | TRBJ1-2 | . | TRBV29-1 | CSVATGLSVYGYTF | TGCAGCGTTGCGACAGGCCTATCGGTCTATGGCTACACCTTC
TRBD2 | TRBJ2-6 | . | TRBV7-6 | CASGLAGASGANVLTF | TGTGCCAGCGGACTAGCGGGAGCCTCTGGGGCCAACGTCCTGACTTTC
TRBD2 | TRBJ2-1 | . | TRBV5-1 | CASSGTAGGLVEQFF | TGCGCCAGCAGCGGAACAGCGGGAGGGCTTGTTGAGCAGTTCTTC
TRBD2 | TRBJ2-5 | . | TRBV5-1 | CASSQMGLDKETQYF | TGCGCCAGCAGCCAAATGGGACTAGACAAAGAGACCCAGTACTTC
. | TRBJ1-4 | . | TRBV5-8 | CASVRGGWEKLFF | TGTGCCTCCGTCCGGGGGGGCTGGGAAAAACTGTTTTTT
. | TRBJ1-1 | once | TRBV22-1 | CPGSTRGVRGTEAFF | TGTCCTGGGAGCACTAGAGGGGTAAGGGGCACTGAAGCTTTCTTT
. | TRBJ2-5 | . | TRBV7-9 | CASSSLETQYF | TGTGCCAGCAGCTCCTTGGAGACCCAGTACTTC
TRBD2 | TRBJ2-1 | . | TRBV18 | CASSRGSGRYNEQFF | TGTGCCAGCTCCCGGGGGAGCGGGAGGTACAATGAGCAGTTCTTC
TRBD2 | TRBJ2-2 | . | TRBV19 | CASIVAGGAGELFF | TGTGCCAGTATTGTAGCGGGAGGGGCAGGGGAGCTGTTTTTT
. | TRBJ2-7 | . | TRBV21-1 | CASRGNDRDPYEQYF | TGTGCCAGTCGCGGAAATGACAGGGACCCCTACGAGCAGTACTTC
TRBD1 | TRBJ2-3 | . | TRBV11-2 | CASSLDLGTGGTDTQYF | TGTGCCAGCAGCTTAGATTTGGGGACAGGGGGCACAGATACGCAGTATTTT
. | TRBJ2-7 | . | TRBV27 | CASSLNYFYEQYF | TGTGCCAGCAGTTTAAACTACTTCTACGAGCAGTACTTC
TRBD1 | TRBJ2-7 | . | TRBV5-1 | CASSLALTGGSYEQYF | TGCGCCAGCAGCTTGGCCTTGACAGGGGGCTCCTACGAGCAGTACTTC
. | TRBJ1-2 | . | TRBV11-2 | CASSLSPGGGYTF | TGTGCCAGCAGCCTATCCCCGGGGGGGGGCTACACCTTC
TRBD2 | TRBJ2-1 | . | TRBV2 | CASTPTSGTYNEQFF | TGTGCCAGCACCCCAACTAGCGGGACCTACAATGAGCAGTTCTTC
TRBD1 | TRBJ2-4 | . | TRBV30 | CAWSNRGLGKNIQYF | TGTGCCTGGAGTAACAGGGGGTTAGGCAAAAACATTCAGTACTTC
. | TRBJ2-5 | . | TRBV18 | CASSPLYQETQYF | TGTGCCAGCTCACCGCTGTACCAAGAGACCCAGTACTTC
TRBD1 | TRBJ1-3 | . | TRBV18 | CASSLRTGGQGNTIYF | TGTGCCAGCTCACTCCGGACAGGGGGCCAAGGAAACACCATATATTTT
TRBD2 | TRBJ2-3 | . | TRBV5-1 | CASLLGGRPRDTQYF | TGCGCCAGCCTATTGGGCGGGAGGCCGCGTGATACGCAGTATTTT
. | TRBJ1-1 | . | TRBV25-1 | CATGTLNTEAFF | TGTGCCACAGGGACCTTGAACACTGAAGCTTTCTTT
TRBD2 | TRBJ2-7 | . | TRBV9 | CASSVGAGGPSEQYF | TGTGCCAGCAGCGTAGGAGCGGGAGGGCCTAGTGAGCAGTACTTC
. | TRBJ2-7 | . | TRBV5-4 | CASSLSQSSYEQYF | TGTGCCAGCAGCTTGAGCCAGAGCTCCTACGAGCAGTACTTC
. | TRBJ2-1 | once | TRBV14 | CASSQEYRHEQFF | TGTGCCAGCAGCCAAGAGTACCGTCATGAGCAGTTCTTC
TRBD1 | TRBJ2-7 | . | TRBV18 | CASSPTGGPYEQYF | TGTGCCAGCTCACCGACAGGGGGCCCCTACGAGCAGTACTTC
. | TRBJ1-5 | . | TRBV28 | CASSIGLPGPQHF | TGTGCCAGCAGTATAGGCCTCCCCGGGCCCCAGCATTTT
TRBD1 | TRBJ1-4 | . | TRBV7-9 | CASSLGQGADGLEKLFF | TGTGCCAGCAGCCTCGGACAGGGGGCGGATGGGCTCGAAAAACTGTTTTTT
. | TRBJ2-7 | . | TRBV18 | CASSVADAYEQYF | TGTGCCAGCTCAGTTGCAGACGCCTACGAGCAGTACTTC